What follows are 13 T cell receptor beta chains derived from one specimen sequenced in a study of blood T cell repertoires in COVID-19. This table comes from immunoSEQ multiplex PCR, and its TCRdb copy is limited to in-frame clones, with some not included. The profile covers fewer than 450,000 clones, with about 90% appearing a single time and more than 1% taken by the ten largest. The sequencing input was PBMCs or T cells enriched from blood (not recorded which). The origin of the receptors is a woman aged 25 to 45 who had recovered from COVID-19.

This chain uses TRBV7-6 with TRBJ2-7; maybe TRBD1 (6 bases). Germline-derived CDR1 and CDR2 are SGHVS and FNYEAQ. V was pared by 0 bases and J by 2 bases, with 14 bases between. The CDR3 covers 16 residues. DNA of the CDR3: TGTGCCAGCAGCTTAGCGGAGGCAGGGGCTCCCTACGAGCAGTACTTC. Encoded protein: CASSLAEAGAPYEQYF.

This clone was recorded only once. V gene TRBV11-3 combines with J gene TRBJ1-6; 8 bases align to TRBD1. V gave up 5 bases and J gave up 10 bases; unmatched junction bases: 7. This CDR3 has 14 residues. Per the germline V gene, CDR1 is SGHNT and CDR2 is YENEEA. The CDR3 DNA follows: TGTGCCAGCAGCCCGTGGACAGGGAGATCACCCCTCCACTTT. Its protein is CASSPWTGRSPLHF.

The V call is TRBV7-9, the J call TRBJ1-1; 9 bases are a match to TRBD1. V was pared by 0 bases and J by 7 bases, with 9 bases of the junction left unmatched. The germline gives CDR1 SEHNR, CDR2 FQNEAQ (reference sequence). The CDR3 sequence is 16 residues long. The CDR3 bases are TGTGCCAGCAGCTTAGCGAATCTTGGGACAGGGATTGAAGCTTTCTTT. Its protein product is CASSLANLGTGIEAFF.

Remarks on this clone: This may come from a read error, since a much larger clone is one base off. Other DNA sequences in the sample encode the same CDR3. This sequence joins TRBV4-1 and TRBJ1-1; D call uncertain. V shed 0 bases and J shed 1 base, with 6 bases lying between them. Germline V gives CDR1 MGHRA, CDR2 YSYEKL. This CDR3 is built from 14 residues. CDR3 nucleotides: TGCGCCAGCAGCCAAGATTCGAGGAACACTGAAGCTTTCTTT. It specifies CASSQDSRNTEAFF.

The V gene is TRBV19, the J gene TRBJ2-1; TRBD1 aligns across 8 bases. This CDR3 is built from 13 residues. The germline gives CDR1 LNHDA, CDR2 SQIVND (reference sequence). V was pared by 6 bases and J by 12 bases, with 10 bases of the junction left unmatched. CDR3 residues: CASRSQGAPGQFF. Here the CDR3 DNA reads TGTGCCAGTAGAAGCCAGGGGGCGCCGGGGCAGTTCTTC.

V is TRBV5-4 and J is TRBJ2-1, with 12 bases matching TRBD2. CDR3 length: 15 residues. The trim removed 2 bases at V and 10 bases at J, leaving 7 bases unmatched. In germline, CDR1 is SGHNT, CDR2 YYREEE (reference sequence). CDR3 residues: CASSFLAGGPREQFF. The CDR3 DNA sequence: TGTGCCAGCAGCTTCCTAGCGGGGGGGCCAAGGGAGCAGTTCTTC.

V gene TRBV2 combines with J gene TRBJ2-2; tentative D call: TRBD1 (6 bases). CDR3 size: 15 residues. Germline CDR1 and CDR2: SNHLY and FYNNEI. Trimming stripped 4 bases from V and 6 bases from J, with 15 bases between. The CDR3 loop is CASSVNRVGAGELFF. The CDR3, as DNA: TGTGCCAGCAGTGTGAACAGGGTGGGAGCCGGGGAGCTGTTTTTT.

The chain joins TRBV14 to TRBJ1-6; D unresolved. This CDR3 contains 14 residues. The germline V and J ends were trimmed by 3 bases and 5 bases, with 8 bases remaining between them. Germline V gene lookup returns CDR1 SGHDN and CDR2 FVKESK. The CDR3 DNA follows: TGTGCCAGCAGCCATCTGGCCGATAATTCACCCCTCCACTTT. Residues: CASSHLADNSPLHF.

The genes are TRBV6-5 and TRBJ2-7, with TRBD2 matching over 10 bases. V gave up 2 bases and J gave up 3 bases; unmatched junction bases: 4. Germline assignment: CDR1 MNHEY and CDR2 SVGAGI. There are 15 residues in the CDR3. The CDR3 region has the DNA TGTGCCAGCAGTTACGGCTCTAGCGGGGGCTACGAGCAGTACTTC. Amino acids: CASSYGSSGGYEQYF.

The V call is TRBV5-4, the J call TRBJ2-3; a weak D match, TRBD1 (6 bases). V shed 0 bases and J shed 4 bases, with 9 bases lying between them. The CDR3 covers 14 residues. CDR1 SGHNT and CDR2 YYREEE come from the germline V gene (reference sequence). CDR3 in DNA: TGTGCCAGCAGCTTGGCAGGGGCCGCAGATACGCAGTATTTT. Residues: CASSLAGAADTQYF. Based on the CDR3 plus reference TRBV5-4 and TRBJ2-3, the full variable domain is ETGVTQSPTHLIKTRGQQVTLRCSSQSGHNTVSWYQQALGQGPQFIFQYYREEENGRGNFPPRFSGLQFPNYSSELNVNALELDDSALYLCASSLAGAADTQYFGPGTRLTVL.

The genes are TRBV9 and TRBJ2-4; unclear D gene. Trimming took off 4 bases at V and 7 bases at J, with 15 bases between the two ends. Germline V gene data show CDR1 as SGDLS and CDR2 as YYNGEE. The CDR3 sequence is 14 residues long. CDR3 coding DNA: TGTGCCAGCAGCCCAAGTCGGAGCCCGAACATTCAGTACTTC. Amino acids: CASSPSRSPNIQYF.

The chain couples TRBV6-1 to TRBJ2-4; weak D call: TRBD2 (6 bases). This CDR3 region has 18 residues. The ends were cut back, 3 bases at V and 6 bases at J, with 24 bases in the middle. CDR1 and CDR2 from the germline V gene are MNHNS and SASEGT. The CDR3 region has the DNA TGTGCCAGCAGTGATTTCGGTGGTTCGGGAGTCGGGGGAAACATTCAGTACTTC. Its protein product is CASSDFGGSGVGGNIQYF.

The chain combines TRBV11-2 with TRBJ1-1, with D perhaps matching TRBD1 (6 bases). With 1 base removed from V and 0 bases from J, the gap between germline ends came to 15 bases. The V gene's germline CDR1 is SGHAT and CDR2 FQNNGV. The CDR3 has 17 amino acids. For the CDR3, the DNA is TGTGCCAGCAGCTTAGGGGGCTGGGGGCTCCTGAACACTGAAGCTTTCTTT. As protein: CASSLGGWGLLNTEAFF.